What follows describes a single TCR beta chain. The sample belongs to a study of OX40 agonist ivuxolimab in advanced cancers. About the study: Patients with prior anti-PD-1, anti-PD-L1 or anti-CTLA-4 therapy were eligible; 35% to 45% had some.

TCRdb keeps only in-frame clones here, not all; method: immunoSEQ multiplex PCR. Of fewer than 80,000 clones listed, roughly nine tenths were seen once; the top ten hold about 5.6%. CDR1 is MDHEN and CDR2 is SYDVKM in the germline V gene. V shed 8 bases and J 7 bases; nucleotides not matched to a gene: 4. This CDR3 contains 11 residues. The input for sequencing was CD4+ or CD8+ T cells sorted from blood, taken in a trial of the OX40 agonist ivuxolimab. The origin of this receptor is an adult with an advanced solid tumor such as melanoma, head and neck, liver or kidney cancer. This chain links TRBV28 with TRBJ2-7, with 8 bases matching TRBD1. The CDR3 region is CASGTGWEQYF. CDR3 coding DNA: TGTGCCAGCGGGACAGGTTGGGAGCAGTACTTC.